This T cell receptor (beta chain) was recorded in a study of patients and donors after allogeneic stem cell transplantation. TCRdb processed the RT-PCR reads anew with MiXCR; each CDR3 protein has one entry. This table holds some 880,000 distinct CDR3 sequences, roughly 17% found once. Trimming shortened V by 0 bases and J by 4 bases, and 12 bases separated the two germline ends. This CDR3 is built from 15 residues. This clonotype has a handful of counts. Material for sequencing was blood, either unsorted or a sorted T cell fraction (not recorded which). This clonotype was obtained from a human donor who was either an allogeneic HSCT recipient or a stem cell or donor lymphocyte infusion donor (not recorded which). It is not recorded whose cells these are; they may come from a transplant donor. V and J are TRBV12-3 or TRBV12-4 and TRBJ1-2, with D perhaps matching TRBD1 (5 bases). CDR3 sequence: CASSLAREGIYGYTF. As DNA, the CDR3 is TGTGCCAGCAGTTTAGCGCGGGAGGGGATCTATGGCTACACCTTC.